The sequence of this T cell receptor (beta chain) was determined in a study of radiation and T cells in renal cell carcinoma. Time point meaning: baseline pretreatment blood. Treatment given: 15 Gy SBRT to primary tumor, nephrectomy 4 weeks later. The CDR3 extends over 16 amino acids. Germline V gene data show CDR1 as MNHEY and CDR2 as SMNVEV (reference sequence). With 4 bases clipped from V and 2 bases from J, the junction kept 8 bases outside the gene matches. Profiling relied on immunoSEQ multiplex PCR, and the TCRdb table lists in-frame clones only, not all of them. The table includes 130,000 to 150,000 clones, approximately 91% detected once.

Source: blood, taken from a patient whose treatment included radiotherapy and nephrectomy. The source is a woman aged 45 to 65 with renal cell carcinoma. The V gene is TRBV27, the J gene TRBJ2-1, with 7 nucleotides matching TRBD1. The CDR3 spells CASSSSRDRTYNEQFF. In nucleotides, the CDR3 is TGTGCCAGCAGTTCCAGCCGGGACAGAACCTACAATGAGCAGTTCTTC.